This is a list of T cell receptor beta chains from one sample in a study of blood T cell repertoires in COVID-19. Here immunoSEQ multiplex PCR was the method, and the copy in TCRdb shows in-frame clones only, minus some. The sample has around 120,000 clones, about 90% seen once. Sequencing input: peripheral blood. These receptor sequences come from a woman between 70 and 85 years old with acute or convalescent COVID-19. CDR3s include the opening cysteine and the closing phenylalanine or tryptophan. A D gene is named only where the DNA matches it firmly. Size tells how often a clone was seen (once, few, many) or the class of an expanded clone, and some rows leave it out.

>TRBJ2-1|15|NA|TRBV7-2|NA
CASSLVGGSNNEQFF
TGTGCCAGCAGCTTAGTTGGGGGGTCCAACAATGAGCAGTTCTTC
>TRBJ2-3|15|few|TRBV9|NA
CASSAGLAYTDTQYF
TGTGCCAGCAGCGCCGGGCTAGCGTACACAGATACGCAGTATTTT
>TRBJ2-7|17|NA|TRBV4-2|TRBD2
CASSRRLAGGPGYEQYF
TGTGCCAGCAGCCGACGACTAGCGGGGGGGCCGGGTTACGAGCAGTACTTC
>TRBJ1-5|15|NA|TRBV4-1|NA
CASSQVPGGNQPQHF
TGCGCCAGCAGCCAAGTGCCAGGGGGCAATCAGCCCCAGCATTTT
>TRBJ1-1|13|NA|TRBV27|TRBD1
CASSDRVPTSPFF
TGTGCCAGCAGTGACAGGGTCCCTACTTCCCCTTTCTTT
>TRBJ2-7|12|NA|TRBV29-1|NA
CSVLESVAEQYF
TGCAGCGTTCTGGAGTCGGTGGCGGAGCAGTACTTC
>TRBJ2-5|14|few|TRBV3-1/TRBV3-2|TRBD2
CASSLAGGLETQYF
TGTGCCAGCAGCCTAGCGGGGGGATTGGAGACCCAGTACTTC
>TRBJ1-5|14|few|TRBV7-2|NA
CASSSGRGDQPQHF
TGTGCCAGCAGCTCTGGACGGGGGGATCAGCCCCAGCATTTT
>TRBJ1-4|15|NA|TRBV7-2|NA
CASSLSITTNEKLFF
TGTGCCAGCAGCTTATCCATCACAACTAATGAAAAACTGTTTTTT
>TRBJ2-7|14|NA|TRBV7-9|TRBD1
CASSWGQGLDEQYF
TGTGCCAGCAGCTGGGGACAGGGCCTCGACGAGCAGTACTTC
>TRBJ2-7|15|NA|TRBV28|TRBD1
CASSLLDRSSYEQYF
TGTGCCAGCAGTCTATTGGACAGGAGCTCCTACGAGCAGTACTTC
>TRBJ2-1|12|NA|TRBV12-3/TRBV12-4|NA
CASSDGGNEQFF
TGTGCCAGCAGTGACGGGGGCAATGAGCAGTTCTTC
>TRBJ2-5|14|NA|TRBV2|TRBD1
CASRQGAGVETQYF
TGTGCCAGCCGACAGGGGGCCGGTGTAGAGACCCAGTACTTC
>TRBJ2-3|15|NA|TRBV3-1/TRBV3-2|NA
CASSLLGGVTDTQYF
TGTGCCAGCAGCCTCTTGGGCGGGGTCACAGATACGCAGTATTTT
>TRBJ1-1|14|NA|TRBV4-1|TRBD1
CASSQDAGGREAFF
TGCGCCAGCAGCCAAGATGCAGGGGGCAGAGAAGCTTTCTTT
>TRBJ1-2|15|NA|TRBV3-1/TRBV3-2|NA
CASSQGPTANYGYTF
TGTGCCAGCAGCCAAGGCCCGACAGCGAACTATGGCTACACCTTC
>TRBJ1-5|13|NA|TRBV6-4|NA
CASSAETNQPQHF
TGTGCCAGCAGTGCCGAAACAAATCAGCCCCAGCATTTT
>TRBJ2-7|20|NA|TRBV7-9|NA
CASSRGAGPRLGKQSYEQYF
TGTGCCAGCAGCAGGGGGGCGGGGCCTCGCTTGGGTAAGCAGTCCTACGAGCAGTACTTC
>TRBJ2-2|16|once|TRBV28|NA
CASSFPLRPGAGELFF
TGTGCCAGCAGTTTCCCTCTACGGCCAGGGGCCGGGGAGCTGTTTTTT
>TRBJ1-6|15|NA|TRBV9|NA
CASSDPLGANSPLHF
TGTGCCAGCAGCGACCCCCTAGGGGCCAATTCACCCCTCCACTTT
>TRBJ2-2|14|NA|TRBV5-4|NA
CASSEQGNTGELFF
TGTGCCAGCAGCGAGCAGGGGAACACCGGGGAGCTGTTTTTT
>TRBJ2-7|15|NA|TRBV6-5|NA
CASRAGGLSSYEQYF
TGTGCCAGCAGGGCCGGCGGGCTAAGCTCCTACGAGCAGTACTTC
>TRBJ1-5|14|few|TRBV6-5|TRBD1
CASTRQGGNQPQHF
TGTGCCAGCACTCGACAGGGCGGGAATCAGCCCCAGCATTTT
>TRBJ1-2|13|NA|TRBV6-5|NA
CASMRGGVNGYTF
TGTGCCAGCATGAGGGGGGGAGTAAATGGCTACACCTTC
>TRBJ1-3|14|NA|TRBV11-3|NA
CASSKQLTGNTIYF
TGTGCCAGCAGCAAACAGTTGACTGGAAACACCATATATTTT
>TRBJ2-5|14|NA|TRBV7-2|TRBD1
CASSPGQGGQTQYF
TGTGCCAGCAGCCCGGGACAGGGGGGACAAACCCAGTACTTC
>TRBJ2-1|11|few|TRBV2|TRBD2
CASLAGVEQFF
TGTGCCAGTTTAGCGGGGGTTGAGCAGTTCTTC
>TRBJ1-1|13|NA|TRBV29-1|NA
CSVGGIMNTEAFF
TGCAGCGTTGGAGGGATAATGAACACTGAAGCTTTCTTT
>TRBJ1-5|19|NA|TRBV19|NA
CASSIVVGRGPLSNQPQHF
TGTGCCAGTAGTATAGTAGTAGGCAGGGGCCCACTGAGCAATCAGCCCCAGCATTTT
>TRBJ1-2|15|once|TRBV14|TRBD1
CASSRPDRGPSGYTF
TGTGCCAGCAGCCGCCCCGACAGGGGCCCTAGCGGCTACACCTTC
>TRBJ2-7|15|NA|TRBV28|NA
CASSFLQGLSYEQYF
TGTGCCAGCAGTTTTTTACAGGGTCTGTCCTACGAGCAGTACTTC
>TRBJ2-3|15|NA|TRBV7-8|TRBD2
CASRKTSGTTDTQYF
TGTGCCAGCAGAAAGACTAGCGGGACCACAGATACGCAGTATTTT
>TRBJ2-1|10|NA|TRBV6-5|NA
CASSSRGEFF
TGTGCCAGCAGTAGTAGGGGTGAGTTCTTC
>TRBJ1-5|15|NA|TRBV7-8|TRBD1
CASSLVGTGNQPQHF
TGTGCCAGCAGCTTAGTGGGGACAGGGAATCAGCCCCAGCATTTT
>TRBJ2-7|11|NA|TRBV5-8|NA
CASSWAYEQYF
TGTGCCAGCAGCTGGGCTTACGAGCAGTACTTC
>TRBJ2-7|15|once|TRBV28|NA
CASSPGWGPGYEQYF
TGTGCCAGCAGCCCGGGTTGGGGCCCAGGGTACGAGCAGTACTTC
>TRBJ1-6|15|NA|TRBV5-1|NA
CASSLSGGDNSPLHF
TGCGCCAGCAGCCTTTCTGGAGGGGACAATTCACCCCTCCACTTT
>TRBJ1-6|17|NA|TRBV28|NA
CASIFSQGREGNSPLHF
TGTGCCAGCATCTTTTCACAGGGACGGGAAGGTAATTCACCCCTCCACTTT
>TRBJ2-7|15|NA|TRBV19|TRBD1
CASSMGQGASYEQYF
TGTGCCAGTAGCATGGGACAGGGGGCCTCCTACGAGCAGTACTTC
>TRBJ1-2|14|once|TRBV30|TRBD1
CACPPTGSFVGYTF
TGTGCCTGCCCTCCGACAGGGTCGTTTGTTGGCTACACCTTC
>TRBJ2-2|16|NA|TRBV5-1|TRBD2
CASSLWMGLGAGELFF
TGCGCCAGCAGCTTGTGGATGGGACTAGGAGCCGGGGAGCTGTTTTTT